The rows below give T cell receptor beta chains drawn from one sample of a study of shared clonotypes between healthy human individuals. Libraries were prepared by immunoSEQ multiplex PCR; TCRdb keeps only in-frame clonotypes and omits some of them. Of about 750,000 clones listed, around 92% are singletons. Sequenced: naive CD8+ T cells sorted from blood. The receptors were gathered from a man aged 25-45 years in good health. Each CDR3 is given with its conserved first and last residue. The D gene is left open where the match is weak. Not all rows give a size; the values are once, few, many and, for expanded clones, a class.

j_gene: TRBJ2-3; d_gene: TRBD2; abundance: NA; v_gene: TRBV4-3; CDR3aa: CASSPLAGTDTQYF; CDR3nt: TGCGCCAGCAGCCCCCTAGCGGGGACAGATACGCAGTATTTT
j_gene: TRBJ1-4; d_gene: NA; abundance: NA; v_gene: TRBV27; CDR3aa: CASSLLGDPEKLFF; CDR3nt: TGTGCCAGCAGTTTATTAGGGGATCCTGAAAAACTGTTTTTT
j_gene: TRBJ2-7; d_gene: TRBD1; abundance: NA; v_gene: TRBV7-9; CDR3aa: CASRAGGHYEQYF; CDR3nt: TGTGCCAGCAGGGCAGGGGGACACTACGAGCAGTACTTC
j_gene: TRBJ2-3; d_gene: TRBD2; abundance: NA; v_gene: TRBV7-2; CDR3aa: CASSLAGLAETSTDTQYF; CDR3nt: TGTGCCAGCAGCTTAGCAGGACTAGCGGAGACTAGCACAGATACGCAGTATTTT
j_gene: TRBJ2-5; d_gene: TRBD1; abundance: NA; v_gene: TRBV11-2; CDR3aa: CASSSIRGKHRGRETQYF; CDR3nt: TGTGCCAGCAGCTCAATCCGCGGGAAGCACAGGGGGCGCGAGACCCAGTACTTC
j_gene: TRBJ2-3; d_gene: NA; abundance: NA; v_gene: TRBV7-2; CDR3aa: CASSWGGVGFTDTQYF; CDR3nt: TGTGCCAGCAGCTGGGGAGGTGTAGGATTCACAGATACGCAGTATTTT
j_gene: TRBJ2-1; d_gene: TRBD2; abundance: NA; v_gene: TRBV5-1; CDR3aa: CASSPDPRTSGRYNEQFF; CDR3nt: TGCGCCAGCAGCCCCGACCCTCGAACTAGCGGGAGGTACAATGAGCAGTTCTTC
j_gene: TRBJ1-5; d_gene: NA; abundance: NA; v_gene: TRBV10-2; CDR3aa: CASSQWNQPQHF; CDR3nt: TGCGCCAGCAGTCAATGGAATCAGCCCCAGCATTTT
j_gene: TRBJ1-1; d_gene: TRBD1; abundance: NA; v_gene: TRBV7-8; CDR3aa: CASSLGQARTEAFF; CDR3nt: TGTGCCAGCAGCCTAGGACAGGCTCGGACTGAAGCTTTCTTT
j_gene: TRBJ2-7; d_gene: NA; abundance: NA; v_gene: TRBV27; CDR3aa: CASSTGVNEQYF; CDR3nt: TGTGCCAGCAGCACGGGAGTCAACGAGCAGTACTTC
j_gene: TRBJ2-7; d_gene: TRBD2; abundance: NA; v_gene: TRBV15; CDR3aa: CATSRGGTSVSYEQYF; CDR3nt: TGTGCCACCAGCAGAGGAGGGACTAGCGTTTCCTACGAGCAGTACTTC
j_gene: TRBJ2-3; d_gene: TRBD2; abundance: NA; v_gene: TRBV9; CDR3aa: CASSQDTSGWTDTQYF; CDR3nt: TGTGCCAGCAGCCAAGATACTAGCGGCTGGACAGATACGCAGTATTTT
j_gene: TRBJ2-1; d_gene: NA; abundance: NA; v_gene: TRBV6-5; CDR3aa: CASSLVGSNEQFF; CDR3nt: TGTGCCAGCAGTTTGGTCGGGAGCAATGAGCAGTTCTTC
j_gene: TRBJ2-1; d_gene: NA; abundance: NA; v_gene: TRBV30; CDR3aa: CAWSGISYNEQFF; CDR3nt: TGTGCCTGGAGCGGGATCTCCTACAATGAGCAGTTCTTC
j_gene: TRBJ2-7; d_gene: TRBD2; abundance: NA; v_gene: TRBV4-3; CDR3aa: CASSLGLAGTYEQYF; CDR3nt: TGCGCCAGCAGCCTAGGACTAGCGGGAACCTACGAGCAGTACTTC
j_gene: TRBJ2-1; d_gene: TRBD1; abundance: NA; v_gene: TRBV29-1; CDR3aa: CSVELSHRGRVREQFF; CDR3nt: TGCAGCGTTGAACTCTCGCACAGGGGTCGGGTTCGGGAGCAGTTCTTC
j_gene: TRBJ2-7; d_gene: TRBD2; abundance: NA; v_gene: TRBV9; CDR3aa: CASSVHHRVAGDLVYEQYF; CDR3nt: TGTGCCAGCAGCGTACACCACCGGGTAGCGGGAGATCTGGTTTACGAGCAGTACTTC
j_gene: TRBJ1-1; d_gene: NA; abundance: once; v_gene: TRBV28; CDR3aa: CASSYPLGGFTEAFF; CDR3nt: TGTGCCAGCAGTTACCCATTGGGGGGTTTCACTGAAGCTTTCTTT
j_gene: TRBJ2-1; d_gene: TRBD1; abundance: NA; v_gene: TRBV28; CDR3aa: CASSFFLDPQGANNEQFF; CDR3nt: TGTGCCAGCAGTTTCTTTTTGGACCCCCAGGGGGCGAACAATGAGCAGTTCTTC
j_gene: TRBJ2-7; d_gene: NA; abundance: NA; v_gene: TRBV19; CDR3aa: CASSSFGVSYEQYF; CDR3nt: TGTGCCAGTAGCAGCTTTGGGGTCTCCTACGAGCAGTACTTC